In this sample, the clone carrying this T cell receptor beta chain turned up a few times. The TCRbeta library was prepared with unique molecular identifiers. One entry per CDR3 protein results from TCRdb running MiXCR on the PCR reads. Here the sample spans about 420,000 distinct CDR3 sequences, approximately 10% being singletons. The record originates from a study of T-cell reconstitution after alpha-beta-depleted transplantation in children. The CDR3 covers 12 residues. Germline CDR1 is SQVTM and CDR2 is ANQGSEA. The V end was cut by 5 bases, the J end by 9 bases, with 11 bases between. The chain links TRBV29-1 to TRBJ1-6, with a tentative D call TRBD1 (5 bases). This clonotype was sampled from a human donor who donated a stem cell graft to a child with acute myeloid leukemia. The material was PBMCs from the stem cell graft donor, obtained from the stem cell graft. The CDR3 DNA is TGCAGCGTTAGCCAGGGAGGTTCACCCCTCCACTTT. Translated, it gives CSVSQGGSPLHF.